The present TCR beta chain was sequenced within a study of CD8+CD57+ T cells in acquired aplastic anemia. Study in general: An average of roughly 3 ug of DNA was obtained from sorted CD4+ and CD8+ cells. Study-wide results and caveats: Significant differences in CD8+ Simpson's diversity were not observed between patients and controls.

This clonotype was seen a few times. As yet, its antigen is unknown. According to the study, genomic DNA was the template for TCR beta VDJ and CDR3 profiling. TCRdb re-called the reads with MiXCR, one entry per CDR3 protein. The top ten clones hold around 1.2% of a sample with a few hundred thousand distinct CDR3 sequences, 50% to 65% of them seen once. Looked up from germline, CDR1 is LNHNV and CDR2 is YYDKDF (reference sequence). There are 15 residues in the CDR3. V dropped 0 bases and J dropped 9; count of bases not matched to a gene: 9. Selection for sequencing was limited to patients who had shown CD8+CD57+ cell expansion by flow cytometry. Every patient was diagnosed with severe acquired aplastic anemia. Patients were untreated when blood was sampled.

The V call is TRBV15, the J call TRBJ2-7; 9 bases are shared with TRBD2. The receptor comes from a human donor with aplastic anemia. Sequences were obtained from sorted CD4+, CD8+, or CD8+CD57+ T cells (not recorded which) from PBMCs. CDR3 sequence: CATSRDEVAGVGQYF. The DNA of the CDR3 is TGTGCCACCAGCAGAGATGAAGTAGCGGGAGTAGGGCAGTACTTC.